This TCR beta chain comes out of a study of cytomegalovirus exposure and HLA in healthy donors. The donors were healthy bone marrow donors. The CDR3 contains 14 residues. V trimming: 7 bases; J trimming: 0 bases; junction bases outside the gene matches: 6. CDR1 and CDR2 from the germline V gene are WSHSY and SAAADI. The PCR made use of 60 Vbeta and 13 Jbeta primers. Repertoires were generated with immunoSEQ multiplex PCR, while TCRdb's copy carries only in-frame clones and drops some. The sample has 150,000 to 200,000 clones, around 83% seen once. The V and J genes are TRBV10-2 and TRBJ2-7; the match to TRBD1 covers 7 bases. The sequenced sample was PBMCs. The source is a man aged 50 or older in good health and CMV-seropositive. In DNA form, the CDR3 reads TGCGCCAGCATTTCGACAGGGAGCTCCTACGAGCAGTACTTC. It translates to CASISTGSSYEQYF.